The source of this TCR beta chain is a study of blood T cell repertoires in COVID-19 (dated by TCRdb to 2018 to 2021). About the study as a whole: Samples covering the acute and convalescent phases of COVID-19 were provided by collaborators in the United States, Italy and Spain. The prospective study material was composed of cDNA or gDNA derived from T cells, B-cell-depleted T cells, or PBMCs. Subjects who had been exposed to COVID-19, were actively infected with it, or had recovered from it provided the deeply sampled blood TCRbeta repertoires that made up the dataset. The repertoires were made available in a free public database intended to serve as a resource for research on the immune response to SARS-CoV-2. Samples came from the ongoing ImmuneRACE study (first 160 participants) plus 1,254 subjects from 6 global collaborators. Sample metadata almost always included a de-identified subject ID, COVID-19 status, age in years and sex. Where available, HLA class I and class II types were obtained from metadata supplied by the sample provider rather than from assay-based typing. Overall results and qualifications from the work: Clinical and demographic metadata were provided uncurated, with the amount varying by source and participant.

Whole blood was collected in K2EDTA tubes by collaborating institutions according to the institutions' own protocols. For TCRbeta analysis, collaborator samples were shipped as frozen whole blood, as isolated PBMCs, or as DNA extracted from either sample type. TCRbeta CDR3 regions were amplified from genomic DNA using the immunoSEQ Assay, a bias-controlled multiplex PCR. Turning to the authors' computational methods: The number of nucleated cells in each sample was estimated from the amplification of reference gene primers within the assay. To quantify the absolute abundance of each unique TCRbeta CDR3 rearrangement, sequence reads were collapsed and filtered. Productive Simpson clonality was computed per sample as the square root of Simpson's diversity index over productive rearrangements. TCRdb's version of the immuneACCESS table is confined to in-frame rearrangements and falls short of the full clone set. An unresolved V gene accounts for under half of the shortfall where checked; the remainder is of unknown origin. For V, J and clone size, that table is used; D and trimming come from the DNA. This sample gives approximately 75,000 clones in total; approximately 80% of them show up just once. The top ten clonotypes cover 8% to 10% of the sample.

A note on this clone: Its binding antigen is unknown. Per-base quality was not reported, and no clone a single base away is much larger than it.

Sequencing input: peripheral blood. The TCR sequence derives from a woman of 80 years or more with acute or convalescent COVID-19.

CDR3 sequence: CASSLSTYQPQHF. The bases read TGTGCCAGCAGTTTAAGCACTTATCAGCCCCAGCATTTT. Recombination linked TRBV12-3 or TRBV12-4 to TRBJ1-5, with the D gene not confidently named. V loses 2 bases, J loses 5 bases, and the germline ends lie 7 bases apart. The CDR3 holds 13 amino acids from the cysteine to the phenylalanine. Just CDR3 DNA is preserved here, 39 bases in frame from base 1.